This T cell receptor (beta chain) was recorded in a study of blood T cell repertoires in COVID-19. Overall study context: The United States, Italy and Spain supplied acute and convalescent COVID-19 samples. Sample material is recorded as cDNA or gDNA derived from T cells, B-cell-depleted T cells, or PBMCs.

In the authors' workflow: For nucleated cells, counts were estimated from reference gene primer amplification. Assay: immunoSEQ multiplex PCR; the TCRdb copy retains only in-frame clones and omits some. The V and J calls and clone size are taken from that table; D and trimming were inferred from the DNA. This table has 150,000 or so clones, about 81% appearing once. This TCR came from a human donor in a cohort sampled during active COVID-19. Specimen: peripheral blood.

CDR3 region: CASSLAGTAPFGYTF. The CDR3 coding sequence is TGTGCCAGCAGCTTGGCCGGGACAGCCCCTTTTGGCTACACCTTC. The chain recombines TRBV5-4 with TRBJ1-2; 7 bases agree with TRBD1. The germline V gene encodes CDR1 SGHNT and CDR2 YYREEE (reference sequence). The CDR3 length is 15 residues. Losses at the gene ends were 0 bases for V and 7 bases for J; bases not matched to a gene: 9.